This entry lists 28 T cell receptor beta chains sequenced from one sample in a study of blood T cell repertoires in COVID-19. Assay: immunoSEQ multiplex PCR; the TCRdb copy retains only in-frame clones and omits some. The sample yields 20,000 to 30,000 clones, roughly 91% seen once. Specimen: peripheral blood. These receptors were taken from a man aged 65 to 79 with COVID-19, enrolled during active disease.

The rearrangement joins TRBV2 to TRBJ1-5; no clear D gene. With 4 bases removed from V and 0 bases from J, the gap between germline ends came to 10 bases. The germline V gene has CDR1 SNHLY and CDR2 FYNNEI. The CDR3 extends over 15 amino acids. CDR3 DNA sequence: TGTGCCAGCAGTGCCGGGAGTTATAGCAATCAGCCCCAGCATTTT. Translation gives CASSAGSYSNQPQHF.

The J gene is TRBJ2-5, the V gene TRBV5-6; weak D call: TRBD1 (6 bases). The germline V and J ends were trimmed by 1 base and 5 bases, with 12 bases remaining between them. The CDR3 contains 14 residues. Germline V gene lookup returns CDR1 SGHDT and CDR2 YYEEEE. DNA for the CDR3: TGTGCCAGCAGCTTGACCCCCAGGGGTGAGACCCAGTACTTC. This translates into CASSLTPRGETQYF.

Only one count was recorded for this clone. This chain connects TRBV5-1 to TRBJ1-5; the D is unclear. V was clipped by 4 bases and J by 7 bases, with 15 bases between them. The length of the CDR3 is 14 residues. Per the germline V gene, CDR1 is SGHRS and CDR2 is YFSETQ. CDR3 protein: CASSAGWGDQPQHF. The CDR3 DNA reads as TGCGCCAGCAGCGCGGGGTGGGGTGACCAGCCCCAGCATTTT.

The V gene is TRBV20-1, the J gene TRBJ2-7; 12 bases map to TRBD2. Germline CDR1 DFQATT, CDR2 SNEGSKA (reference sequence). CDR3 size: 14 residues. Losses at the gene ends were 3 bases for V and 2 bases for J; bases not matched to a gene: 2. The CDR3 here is CSASLAGGTYEQYF. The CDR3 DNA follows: TGCAGTGCTAGTCTAGCGGGAGGGACCTACGAGCAGTACTTC.

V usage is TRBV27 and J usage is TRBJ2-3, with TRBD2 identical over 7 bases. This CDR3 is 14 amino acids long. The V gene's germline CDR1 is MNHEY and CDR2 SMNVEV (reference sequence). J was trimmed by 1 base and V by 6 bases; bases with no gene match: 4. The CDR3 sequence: CASSLLAGTDTQYF. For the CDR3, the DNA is TGTGCCAGCAGCCTCCTAGCGGGCACAGATACGCAGTATTTT.

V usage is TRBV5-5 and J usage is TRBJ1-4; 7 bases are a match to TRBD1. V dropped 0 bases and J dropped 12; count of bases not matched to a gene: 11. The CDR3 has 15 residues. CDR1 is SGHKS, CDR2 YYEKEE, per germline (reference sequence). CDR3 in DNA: TGTGCCAGCAGCTTGGTTACAGGGGCCTTGGGGGAACTGTTTTTT. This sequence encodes CASSLVTGALGELFF.

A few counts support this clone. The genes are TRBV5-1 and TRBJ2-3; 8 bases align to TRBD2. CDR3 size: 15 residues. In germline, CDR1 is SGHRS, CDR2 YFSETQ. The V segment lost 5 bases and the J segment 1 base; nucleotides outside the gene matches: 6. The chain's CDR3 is CASRQAGVGTDTQYF. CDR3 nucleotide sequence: TGCGCCAGCAGACAAGCGGGAGTCGGCACAGATACGCAGTATTTT.

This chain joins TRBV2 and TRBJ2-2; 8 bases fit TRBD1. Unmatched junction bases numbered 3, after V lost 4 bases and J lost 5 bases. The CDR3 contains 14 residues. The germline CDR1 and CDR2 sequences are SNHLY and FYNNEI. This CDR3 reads CASSVQGATGELFF. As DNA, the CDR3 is TGTGCCAGCAGTGTCCAGGGGGCGACCGGGGAGCTGTTTTTT.

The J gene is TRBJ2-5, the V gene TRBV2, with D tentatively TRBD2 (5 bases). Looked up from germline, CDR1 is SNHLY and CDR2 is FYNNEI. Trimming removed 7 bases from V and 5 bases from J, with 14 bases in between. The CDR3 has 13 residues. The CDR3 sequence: CASTILVRETQYF. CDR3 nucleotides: TGTGCCAGCACCATACTAGTTCGCGAGACCCAGTACTTC.

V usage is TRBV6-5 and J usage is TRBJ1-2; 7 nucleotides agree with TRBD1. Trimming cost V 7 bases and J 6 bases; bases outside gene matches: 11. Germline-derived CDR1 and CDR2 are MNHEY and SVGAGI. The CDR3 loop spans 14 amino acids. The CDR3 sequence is CASIPPGGGHGYTF. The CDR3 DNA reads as TGTGCCAGCATTCCTCCAGGGGGAGGCCATGGCTACACCTTC.

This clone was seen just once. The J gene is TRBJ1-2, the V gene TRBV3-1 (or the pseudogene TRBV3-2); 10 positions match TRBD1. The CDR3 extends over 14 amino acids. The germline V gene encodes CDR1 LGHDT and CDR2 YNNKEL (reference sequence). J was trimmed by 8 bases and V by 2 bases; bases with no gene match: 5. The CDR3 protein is CASSQPGTGAGYTF. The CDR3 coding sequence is TGTGCCAGCAGCCAACCGGGGACAGGGGCCGGCTACACCTTC.

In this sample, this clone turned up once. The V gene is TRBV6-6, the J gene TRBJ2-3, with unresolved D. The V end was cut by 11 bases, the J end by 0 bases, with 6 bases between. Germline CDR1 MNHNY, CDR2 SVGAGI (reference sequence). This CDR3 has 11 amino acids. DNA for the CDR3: TGTGCCTCCTCCAGCACAGATACGCAGTATTTT. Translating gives CASSSTDTQYF.

CDR3 coding DNA: TGTGCCACGTGGGGGCGGGGGGGCCCCGATGAGCAGTTCTTC. It translates to CATWGRGGPDEQFF. The chain employs TRBV6-6 and TRBJ2-1; 9 positions agree with TRBD2. The CDR3 loop spans 14 amino acids. The V segment lost 10 bases and the J segment 8 bases; nucleotides outside the gene matches: 12. Germline V gene data show CDR1 as MNHNY and CDR2 as SVGAGI (reference sequence).

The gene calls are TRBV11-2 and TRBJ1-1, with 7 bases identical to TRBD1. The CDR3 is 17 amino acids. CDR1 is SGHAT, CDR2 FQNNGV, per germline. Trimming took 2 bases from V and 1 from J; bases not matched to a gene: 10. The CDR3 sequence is CASSLSYLQGENTEAFF. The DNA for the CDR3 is TGTGCCAGCAGCTTATCCTATCTGCAGGGGGAGAACACTGAAGCTTTCTTT. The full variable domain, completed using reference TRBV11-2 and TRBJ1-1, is EAGVAQSPRYKIIEKRQSVAFWCNPISGHATLYWYQQILGQGPKLLIQFQNNGVVDDSQLPKDRFSAERLKGVDSTLKIQPAKLEDSAVYLCASSLSYLQGENTEAFFGQGTRLTVV.

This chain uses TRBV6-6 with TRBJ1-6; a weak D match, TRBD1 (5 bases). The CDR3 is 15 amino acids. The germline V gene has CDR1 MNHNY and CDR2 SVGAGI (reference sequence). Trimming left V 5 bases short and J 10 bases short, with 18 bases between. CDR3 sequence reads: CASSLRGGEPSPLHF. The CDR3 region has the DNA TGTGCCAGCAGTCTACGGGGAGGGGAGCCATCACCCCTCCACTTT.

CDR3 nucleotides: TGTGCCAGCTCACCACAACAGGTGAACACTGAAGCTTTCTTT. This sequence encodes CASSPQQVNTEAFF. The gene calls are TRBV18 and TRBJ1-1, with D possibly TRBD1 on 5 matching bases. The CDR3 has 14 residues. Trimming took 1 base from V and 0 from J, leaving 6 bases between them. Germline-derived CDR1 and CDR2 are KGHSH and LQKENI.

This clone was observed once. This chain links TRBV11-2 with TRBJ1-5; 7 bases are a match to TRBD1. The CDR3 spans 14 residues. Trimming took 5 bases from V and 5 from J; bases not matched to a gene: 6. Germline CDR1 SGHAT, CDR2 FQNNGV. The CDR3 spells CASSKTGLDQPQHF. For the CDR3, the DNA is TGTGCCAGCAGCAAGACAGGGTTGGATCAGCCCCAGCATTTT. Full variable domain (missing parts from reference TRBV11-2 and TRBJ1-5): EAGVAQSPRYKIIEKRQSVAFWCNPISGHATLYWYQQILGQGPKLLIQFQNNGVVDDSQLPKDRFSAERLKGVDSTLKIQPAKLEDSAVYLCASSKTGLDQPQHFGDGTRLSIL.

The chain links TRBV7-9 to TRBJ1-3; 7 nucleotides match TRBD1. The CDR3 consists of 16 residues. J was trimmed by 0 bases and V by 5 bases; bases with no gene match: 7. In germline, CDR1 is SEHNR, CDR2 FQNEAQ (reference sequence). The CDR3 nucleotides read TGTGCCAGCAGCGAGGACAGGCGCTTCTCTGGAAACACCATATATTTT. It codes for CASSEDRRFSGNTIYF.

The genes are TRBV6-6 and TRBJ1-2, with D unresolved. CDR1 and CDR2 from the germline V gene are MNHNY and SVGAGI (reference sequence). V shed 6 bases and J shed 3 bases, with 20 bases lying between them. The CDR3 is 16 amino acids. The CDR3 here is CASSSPRFYRDYGYTF. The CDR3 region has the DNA TGTGCCAGCAGCAGCCCCCGGTTCTACAGAGACTATGGCTACACCTTC.

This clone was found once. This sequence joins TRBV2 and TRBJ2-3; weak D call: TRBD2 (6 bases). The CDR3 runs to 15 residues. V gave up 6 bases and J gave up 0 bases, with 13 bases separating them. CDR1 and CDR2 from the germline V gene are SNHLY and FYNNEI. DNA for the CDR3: TGTGCCAGCAGCGAGCCGGGACTCAGCACAGATACGCAGTATTTT. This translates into CASSEPGLSTDTQYF.

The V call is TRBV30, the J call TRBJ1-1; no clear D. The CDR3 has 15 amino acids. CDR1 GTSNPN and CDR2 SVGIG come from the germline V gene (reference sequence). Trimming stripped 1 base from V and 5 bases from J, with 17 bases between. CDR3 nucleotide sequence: TGTGCCTGGAGTGCGGCCCGGGGAGTAAAAACTGAAGCTTTCTTT. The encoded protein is CAWSAARGVKTEAFF.

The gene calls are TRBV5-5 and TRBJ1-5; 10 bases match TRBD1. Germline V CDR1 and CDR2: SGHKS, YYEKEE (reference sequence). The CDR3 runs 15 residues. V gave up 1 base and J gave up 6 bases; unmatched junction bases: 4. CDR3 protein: CASSLTGTGAQPQHF. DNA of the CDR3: TGTGCCAGCAGCTTGACCGGGACAGGGGCTCAGCCCCAGCATTTT.

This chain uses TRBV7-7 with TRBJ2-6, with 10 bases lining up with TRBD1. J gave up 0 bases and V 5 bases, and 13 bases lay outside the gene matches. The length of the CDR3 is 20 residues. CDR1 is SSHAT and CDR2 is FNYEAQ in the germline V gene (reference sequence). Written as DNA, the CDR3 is TGTGCCAGCAGCCCTCGGACAGGGGGGGTGGAAATCTCTGGGGCCAACGTCCTGACTTTC. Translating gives CASSPRTGGVEISGANVLTF.

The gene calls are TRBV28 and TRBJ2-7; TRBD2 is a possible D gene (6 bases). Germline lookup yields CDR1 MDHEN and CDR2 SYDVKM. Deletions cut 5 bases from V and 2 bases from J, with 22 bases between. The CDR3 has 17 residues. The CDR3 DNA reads TGTGCCAGCAGTCACCGGCTGGGGCGGGGTTCAGCCTACGAGCAGTACTTC. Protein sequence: CASSHRLGRGSAYEQYF. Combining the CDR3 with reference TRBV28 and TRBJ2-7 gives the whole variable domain DVKVTQSSRYLVKRTGEKVFLECVQDMDHENMFWYRQDPGLGLRLIYFSYDVKMKEKGDIPEGYSVSREKKERFSLILESASTNQTSMYLCASSHRLGRGSAYEQYFGPGTRLTVT.

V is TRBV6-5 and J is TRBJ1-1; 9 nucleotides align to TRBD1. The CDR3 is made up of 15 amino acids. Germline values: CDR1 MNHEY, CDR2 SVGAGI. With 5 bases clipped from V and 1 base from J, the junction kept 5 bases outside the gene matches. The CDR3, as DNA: TGTGCCAGCAGTCCGCGACAGGGGGGGAACACTGAAGCTTTCTTT. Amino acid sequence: CASSPRQGGNTEAFF.

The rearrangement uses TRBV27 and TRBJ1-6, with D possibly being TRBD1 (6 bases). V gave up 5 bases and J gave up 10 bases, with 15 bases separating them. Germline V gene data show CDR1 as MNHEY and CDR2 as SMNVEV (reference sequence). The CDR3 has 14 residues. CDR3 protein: CASSTWDTSSPLHF. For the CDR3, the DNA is TGTGCCAGCAGTACCTGGGACACCTCCTCACCCCTCCACTTT.

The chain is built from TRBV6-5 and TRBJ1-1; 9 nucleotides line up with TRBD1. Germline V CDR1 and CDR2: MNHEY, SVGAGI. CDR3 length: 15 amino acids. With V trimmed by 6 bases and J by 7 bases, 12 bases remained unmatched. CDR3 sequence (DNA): TGTGCCAGCAGCCAACCGGGACAGGGCCTTCATGAAGCTTTCTTT. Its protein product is CASSQPGQGLHEAFF.

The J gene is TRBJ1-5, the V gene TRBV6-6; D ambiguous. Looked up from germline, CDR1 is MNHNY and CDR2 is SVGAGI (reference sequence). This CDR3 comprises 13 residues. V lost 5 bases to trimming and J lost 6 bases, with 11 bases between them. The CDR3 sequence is CASSTLVSQPQHF. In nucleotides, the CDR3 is TGTGCCAGCAGTACCTTGGTTAGTCAGCCCCAGCATTTT.